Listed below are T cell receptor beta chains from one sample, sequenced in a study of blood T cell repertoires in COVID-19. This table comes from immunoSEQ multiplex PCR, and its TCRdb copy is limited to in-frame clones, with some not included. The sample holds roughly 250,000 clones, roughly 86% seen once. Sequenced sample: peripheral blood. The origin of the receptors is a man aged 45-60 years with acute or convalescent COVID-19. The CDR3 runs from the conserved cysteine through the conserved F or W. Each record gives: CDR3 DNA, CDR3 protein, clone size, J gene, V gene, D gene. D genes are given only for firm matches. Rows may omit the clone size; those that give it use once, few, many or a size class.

TGTGCCAGCAGCTTATTTGGGACAGGGGTTGAAAAACTGTTTTTT | CASSLFGTGVEKLFF | - | TRBJ1-4 | TRBV7-9 | TRBD1
TGTGCCAGCAGTGGGGCTTTAAGCCTCCACTTT | CASSGALSLHF | - | TRBJ1-6 | TRBV28 | -
TGTGCCAGCTCACCAGAAGACAGCTATGGCTACACCTTC | CASSPEDSYGYTF | - | TRBJ1-2 | TRBV18 | -
TGTGCCAGCAGCTTACATCGGACAGGGATTGGTGAAGCTTTCTTT | CASSLHRTGIGEAFF | - | TRBJ1-1 | TRBV5-8 | TRBD1
TGTGCCAGCACCCCTGGACTGCGGCACGAGCAGTACTTC | CASTPGLRHEQYF | - | TRBJ2-7 | TRBV28 | -
TGTGCCAGCAGCTTAGGATCCGGCTTGGGGGGCTATGGCTACACCTTC | CASSLGSGLGGYGYTF | few | TRBJ1-2 | TRBV7-9 | -
TGTGCCAGCAGTTTCCCCCTTAGCGGGAACCGGGGGACCCAGTACTTC | CASSFPLSGNRGTQYF | - | TRBJ2-5 | TRBV28 | TRBD2
TGTGCCACCAGTGATCCCGCTAGCGGGGGGAACACCGGGGAGCTGTTTTTT | CATSDPASGGNTGELFF | - | TRBJ2-2 | TRBV24-1 | TRBD2
TGTGCCAGCGGGCCGAAGGACAATCAGCCCCAGCATTTT | CASGPKDNQPQHF | - | TRBJ1-5 | TRBV6-5 | -
TGTGCCAGCAGTAGGGACAGTTACTCTGGAAACACCATATATTTT | CASSRDSYSGNTIYF | once | TRBJ1-3 | TRBV6-6 | TRBD1
TGTGCCAGCAGTTCCTTGACTAGCCATAACACCGGGGAGCTGTTTTTT | CASSSLTSHNTGELFF | - | TRBJ2-2 | TRBV6-5 | TRBD2
TGTGCCAGCAGTTACTCACAGGGGGCGACTGAAGCTTTCTTT | CASSYSQGATEAFF | - | TRBJ1-1 | TRBV6-6 | TRBD1
TGTGCCTGGAGTGTACGGCGCGGGAGAATCGCCGGGGAGCTGTTTTTT | CAWSVRRGRIAGELFF | - | TRBJ2-2 | TRBV30 | TRBD2
TGTGCCAGCAGACCCGACAGAATGAACACTGAAGCTTTCTTT | CASRPDRMNTEAFF | once | TRBJ1-1 | TRBV7-9 | -
TGTGCCAGCAGCGCGGCTAGCGGGAGCTACGAGCAGTACTTC | CASSAASGSYEQYF | once | TRBJ2-7 | TRBV9 | TRBD2
TGTGCCAGCAGCCAAGATACCTCGTACACCCGGGAGCTGTTTTTT | CASSQDTSYTRELFF | few | TRBJ2-2 | TRBV4-2 | -
TGTGCCAGCAGCTTGGCCCAATACTCAGGGACTCGGGAGACCCAGTACTTC | CASSLAQYSGTRETQYF | - | TRBJ2-5 | TRBV5-5 | -
TGTGCCAGCAGCTTAGAGTTACAGGGATACTATGGCTACACCTTC | CASSLELQGYYGYTF | once | TRBJ1-2 | TRBV7-8 | -
TGCGCCAGCAGCTCCCTTAGGGGGGGCTCCTACGAGCAGTACTTC | CASSSLRGGSYEQYF | - | TRBJ2-7 | TRBV5-1 | -
TGTGCCAGCAGTTTGAAGCTAGCGGGGAACACCGGGGAGCTGTTTTTT | CASSLKLAGNTGELFF | - | TRBJ2-2 | TRBV27 | TRBD2
TGTGCCAGCAGCCTCGGACAGCTCAATGAAAAACTGTTTTTT | CASSLGQLNEKLFF | - | TRBJ1-4 | TRBV11-2 | -
TGTGCCAGCAGCGCGCTAGCGGGGGGGCCCTACGAGCAGTACTTC | CASSALAGGPYEQYF | few | TRBJ2-7 | TRBV5-6 | TRBD2
TGTGCCAGCAGCTTACGGAGCGGGAGGGCCTCAAATGAGCAGTTCTTC | CASSLRSGRASNEQFF | - | TRBJ2-1 | TRBV7-2 | TRBD2
TGCGCCAGCAGTAAGTTGGTCGGGGGCACAGATACGCAGTATTTT | CASSKLVGGTDTQYF | - | TRBJ2-3 | TRBV10-1 | -
TGTGCCACCGAGTTGAGTACTGAAGCTTTCTTT | CATELSTEAFF | few | TRBJ1-1 | TRBV6-5 | -
TGTGCCAGCAGTTTGTCAGGACAGCTGAACAAGCAGTACTTC | CASSLSGQLNKQYF | - | TRBJ2-7 | TRBV27 | -